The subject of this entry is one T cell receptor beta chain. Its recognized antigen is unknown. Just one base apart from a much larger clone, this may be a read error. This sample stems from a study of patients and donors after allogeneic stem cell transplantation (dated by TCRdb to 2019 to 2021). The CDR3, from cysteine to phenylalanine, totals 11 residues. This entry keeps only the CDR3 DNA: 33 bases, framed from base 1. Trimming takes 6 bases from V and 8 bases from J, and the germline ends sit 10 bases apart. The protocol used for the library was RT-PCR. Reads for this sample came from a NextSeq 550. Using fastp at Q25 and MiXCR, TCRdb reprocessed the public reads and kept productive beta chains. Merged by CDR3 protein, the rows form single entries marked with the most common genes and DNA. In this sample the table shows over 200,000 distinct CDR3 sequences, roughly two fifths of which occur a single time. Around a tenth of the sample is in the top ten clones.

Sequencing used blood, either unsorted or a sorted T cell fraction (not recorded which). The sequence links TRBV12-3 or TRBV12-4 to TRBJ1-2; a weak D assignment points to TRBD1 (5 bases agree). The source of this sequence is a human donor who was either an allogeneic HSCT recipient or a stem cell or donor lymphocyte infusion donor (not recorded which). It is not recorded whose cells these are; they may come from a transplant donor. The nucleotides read TGTGCCAGCAGAGGCAAGGGGGGCTACACCTTC. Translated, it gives CASRGKGGYTF.